This T cell receptor beta chain was profiled in a study of T cells in Graves' hyperthyroidism and ophthalmopathy. Trimming removed 5 bases at V and 4 bases at J, with 15 bases between. The CDR3 consists of 15 residues. Germline V gives CDR1 SGHTA, CDR2 FQGNSA. Study findings and constraints: Classification by a 13 V-J model distinguished ophthalmopathy from stable hyperthyroidism. Also found in blood were most expanded thyroid clonotypes above 0.001.

From RNA transcripts, TCR beta CDR3 regions were amplified. During a first-round RT-PCR of the TCR CDR3, the HTBI primer set was used. TCRdb analysed the multiplex PCR reads with MiXCR anew, one entry per CDR3 protein. The sample includes about 590,000 distinct CDR3 sequences, approximately 14% of them seen just once. This clonotype was found many times. Its antigen is still unknown. The rearrangement uses TRBV7-2 and TRBJ1-5, with D unclear. This clonotype originated in a woman aged 18-29 years with Graves' ophthalmopathy. The sequencing sample was made of blood. As DNA, the CDR3 is TGTGCCAGCAGCAACGACGGGTATAGGAATCAGCCCCAGCATTTT. This encodes CASSNDGYRNQPQHF. The variable domain in full, with the rest retrieved from reference TRBV7-2 and TRBJ1-5, is GAGVSQSPSNKVTEKGKDVELRCDPISGHTALYWYRQSLGQGLEFLIYFQGNSAPDKSGLPSDRFSAERTGGSVSTLTIQRTQQEDSAVYLCASSNDGYRNQPQHFGDGTRLSIL.